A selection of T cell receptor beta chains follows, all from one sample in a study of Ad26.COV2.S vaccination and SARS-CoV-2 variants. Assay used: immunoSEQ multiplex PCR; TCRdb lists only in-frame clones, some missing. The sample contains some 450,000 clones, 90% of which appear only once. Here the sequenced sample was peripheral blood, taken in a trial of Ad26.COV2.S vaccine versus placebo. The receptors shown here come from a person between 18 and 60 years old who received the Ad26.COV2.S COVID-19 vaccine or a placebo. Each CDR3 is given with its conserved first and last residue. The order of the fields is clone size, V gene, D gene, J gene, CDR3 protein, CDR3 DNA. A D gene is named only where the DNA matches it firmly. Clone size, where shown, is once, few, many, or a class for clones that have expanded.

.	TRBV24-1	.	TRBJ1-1	CATSDLGSPEAFF	TGTGCCACCAGTGATTTGGGGTCCCCTGAAGCTTTCTTT
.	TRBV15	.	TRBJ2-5	CATSRAKGRSQETQYF	TGTGCCACCAGCAGAGCAAAGGGACGTAGCCAAGAGACCCAGTACTTC
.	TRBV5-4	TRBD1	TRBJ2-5	CASSLVGQQETQYF	TGTGCCAGCAGCTTGGTGGGACAGCAAGAGACCCAGTACTTC
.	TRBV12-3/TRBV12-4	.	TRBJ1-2	CASSLNLGYGYTF	TGTGCCAGCAGTTTAAACCTCGGCTATGGCTACACCTTC
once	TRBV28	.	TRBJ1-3	CASSVSRENTIYF	TGTGCCAGCAGTGTATCCAGGGAGAACACCATATATTTT
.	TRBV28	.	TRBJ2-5	CASRLGVWETQYF	TGTGCCAGCAGACTAGGGGTGTGGGAGACCCAGTACTTC
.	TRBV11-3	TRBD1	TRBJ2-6	CASSMGQLETSGANVLTF	TGTGCCAGCAGCATGGGACAGCTCGAAACCTCTGGGGCCAACGTCCTGACTTTC
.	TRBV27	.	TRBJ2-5	CASSTTVVTQETQYF	TGTGCCAGCAGTACGACAGTGGTCACTCAAGAGACCCAGTACTTC
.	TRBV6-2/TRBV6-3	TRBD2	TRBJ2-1	CASSYLISGSSYNEQFF	TGTGCCAGCAGTTACCTCATAAGCGGGAGCTCCTACAATGAGCAGTTCTTC
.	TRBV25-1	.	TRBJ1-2	CASRGKGTYGYTF	TGTGCCAGCCGTGGTAAGGGGACCTATGGCTACACCTTC
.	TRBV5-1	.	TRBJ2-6	CASSFYRQGSGANVLTF	TGCGCCAGCAGCTTCTACCGGCAGGGATCTGGGGCCAACGTCCTGACTTTC
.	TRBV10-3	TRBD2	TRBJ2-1	CAIRRTSGTYNEQFF	TGTGCCATCAGGAGGACTAGCGGGACCTACAATGAGCAGTTCTTC
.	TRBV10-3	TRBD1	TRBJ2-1	CAISEPGQGPDNEQFF	TGTGCCATCAGTGAGCCGGGACAGGGTCCTGACAATGAGCAGTTCTTC
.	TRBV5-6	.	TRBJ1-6	CASSLERNNSPLHF	TGTGCCAGCAGCTTGGAAAGGAATAATTCACCCCTCCACTTT
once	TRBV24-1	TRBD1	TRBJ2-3	CATSGHPRGQADTQYF	TGTGCCACCAGTGGTCACCCCAGGGGGCAGGCAGATACGCAGTATTTT
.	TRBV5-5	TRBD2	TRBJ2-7	CASRPGLAQISSYEQYF	TGTGCCAGTCGTCCGGGACTAGCGCAAATCTCATCCTACGAGCAGTACTTC
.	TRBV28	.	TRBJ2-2	CASSLWGLPGNTGELFF	TGTGCCAGCAGTTTATGGGGCCTGCCTGGCAACACCGGGGAGCTGTTTTTT
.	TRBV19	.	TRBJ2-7	CASSIRLQVAPGYEQYF	TGTGCCAGTAGTATAAGGTTACAGGTAGCCCCCGGATACGAGCAGTACTTC
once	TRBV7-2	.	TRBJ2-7	CASSATGSYEQYF	TGTGCCAGCAGCGCAACAGGATCCTACGAGCAGTACTTC
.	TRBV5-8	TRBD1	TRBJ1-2	CASSFDRGSYGYTF	TGTGCCAGCAGCTTTGACAGGGGGAGTTATGGCTACACCTTC
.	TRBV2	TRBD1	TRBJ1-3	CASSGQGFSGNTIYF	TGTGCCAGCAGCGGACAGGGATTCTCTGGAAACACCATATATTTT
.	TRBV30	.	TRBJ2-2	CAYEGERVYTGELFF	TGTGCTTACGAAGGCGAGCGGGTGTACACCGGGGAGCTGTTTTTT
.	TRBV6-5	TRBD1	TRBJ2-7	CASSSGTGMSEQYF	TGTGCCAGCAGTTCCGGGACAGGGATGTCCGAGCAGTACTTC
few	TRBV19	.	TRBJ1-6	CANRVSHSPLHF	TGTGCAAACAGGGTAAGTCATTCACCCCTCCACTTT
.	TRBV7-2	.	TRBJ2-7	CASSLRGPGREQYF	TGTGCCAGCAGCTTGCGGGGGCCAGGGAGGGAGCAGTACTTC
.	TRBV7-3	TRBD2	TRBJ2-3	CASSDGTSGYTDTQYF	TGTGCCAGCAGCGACGGGACTAGCGGATACACAGATACGCAGTATTTT
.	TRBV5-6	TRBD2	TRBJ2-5	CASSLDLAGGGETQYF	TGTGCCAGCAGCTTGGATCTAGCGGGAGGAGGGGAGACCCAGTACTTC
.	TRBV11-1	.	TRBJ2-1	CASSLRLGRNNEQFF	TGTGCCAGCAGCTTGAGGTTGGGCAGAAACAATGAGCAGTTCTTC
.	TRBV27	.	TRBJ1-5	CARTGNQPQHF	TGTGCCAGAACAGGCAATCAGCCCCAGCATTTT
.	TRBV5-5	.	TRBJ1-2	CASSLDRGGYTF	TGTGCCAGCAGCTTAGACAGAGGAGGCTACACCTTC
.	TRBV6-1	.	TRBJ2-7	CASSESRLGAYEQYF	TGTGCCAGCAGTGAATCTAGGTTAGGGGCCTACGAGCAGTACTTC
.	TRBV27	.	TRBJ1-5	CASSLKGGGNQPQHF	TGTGCCAGCAGTTTAAAGGGTGGTGGCAATCAGCCCCAGCATTTT
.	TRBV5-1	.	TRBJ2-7	CASSKEGYEQYF	TGCGCCAGCAGCAAGGAGGGGTACGAGCAGTACTTC
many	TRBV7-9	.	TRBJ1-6	CASSPHSNSPLHF	TGTGCCAGCAGCCCACATAGTAATTCACCCCTCCACTTT
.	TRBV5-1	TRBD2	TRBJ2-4	CASSPRAGGENIQYF	TGCGCCAGCAGCCCAAGAGCGGGAGGGGAAAACATTCAGTACTTC
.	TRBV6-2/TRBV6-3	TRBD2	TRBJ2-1	CASSSPVRLAGGNEQFF	TGTGCCAGCAGTTCGCCAGTCCGACTAGCGGGAGGTAACGAGCAGTTCTTC
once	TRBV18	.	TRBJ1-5	CASSPVGQGNQPQHF	TGTGCCAGCTCACCGGTCGGCCAGGGCAATCAGCCCCAGCATTTT
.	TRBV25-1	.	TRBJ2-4	CASSEQGTKNIQYF	TGTGCCAGCAGTGAGCAGGGTACCAAAAACATTCAGTACTTC
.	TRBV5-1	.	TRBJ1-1	CASSLERATEAFF	TGCGCCAGCAGCTTGGAGCGGGCAACTGAAGCTTTCTTT
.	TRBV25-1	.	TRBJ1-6	CASSELDRGNSPLHF	TGTGCCAGCAGTGAATTGGACAGAGGGAATTCACCCCTCCACTTT
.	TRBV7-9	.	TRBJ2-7	CASTGTPFAEQYF	TGTGCCAGCACCGGTACACCGTTCGCCGAGCAGTACTTC
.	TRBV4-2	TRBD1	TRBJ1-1	CASSLDRRNTEAFF	TGTGCCAGCAGCCTGGACAGGAGGAACACTGAAGCTTTCTTT
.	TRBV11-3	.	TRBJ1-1	CASSLEADTEAFF	TGTGCCAGCAGCTTAGAAGCGGACACTGAAGCTTTCTTT
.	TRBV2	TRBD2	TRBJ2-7	CASGTSGYEQYF	TGTGCCAGCGGGACTAGCGGCTACGAGCAGTACTTC
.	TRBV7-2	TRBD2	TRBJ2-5	CASSLVGSGSRRIKETQYF	TGTGCCAGCAGCTTAGTGGGTAGCGGGAGCAGGAGAATTAAAGAGACCCAGTACTTC
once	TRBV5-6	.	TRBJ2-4	CASSRTGAKNIQYF	TGTGCCAGCAGCCGAACAGGGGCCAAAAACATTCAGTACTTC
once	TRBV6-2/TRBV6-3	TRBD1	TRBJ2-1	CASSQDRGSRNTYREQFF	TGTGCCAGCAGCCAGGACAGGGGTTCCAGGAATACTTATCGCGAGCAGTTCTTC
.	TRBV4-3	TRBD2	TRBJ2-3	CASSQELSGSTDTQYF	TGCGCCAGCAGCCAAGAGCTTAGCGGGAGCACAGATACGCAGTATTTT
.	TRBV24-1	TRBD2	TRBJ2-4	CATSHGRGAKNIQYF	TGTGCCACCAGTCACGGGAGGGGGGCCAAAAACATTCAGTACTTC
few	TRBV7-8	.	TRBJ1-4	CASSLGVGGTNEKLFF	TGTGCCAGCAGCTTAGGTGTGGGAGGCACTAATGAAAAACTGTTTTTT
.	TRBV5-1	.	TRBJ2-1	CASSLSAGWYNEQFF	TGCGCCAGCAGCTTGAGTGCAGGGTGGTACAATGAGCAGTTCTTC